What follows are 10 T cell receptor beta chains derived from one specimen sequenced in a study of beta chain features in type 1 diabetes (dated by TCRdb to the late 2010s). Library preparation used the immunoSEQ multiplex PCR assay. The High Capacity cDNA Reverse Transcription Kit was used to reverse transcribe all of the isolated RNA, meaning that expressed TCRB transcripts were what got sequenced. TCRdb retrieved this table from immuneACCESS and kept in-frame rearrangements only. Not all clones are present; in checked studies, unresolved V genes account for under half, and no reason is known for the remainder. The sample table records about 190,000 clones; roughly 8% of these occur just once. Of the sample, 0.5% is held by the ten largest clones. Their antigens remain unidentified. What the study reported, not specific to this receptor: Type 1 diabetes patients showed a moderate but significant shortening of TCRB CDR3 length in all four CD4+ subsets.

Sequences were obtained from central memory CD4+ T cells from blood. The receptors come from a young man with type 1 diabetes.

The table lists this clone with a few counts. This chain uses TRBV7-2 with TRBJ2-7; 10 positions agree with TRBD1. There are 15 residues in the CDR3. Germline V CDR1 and CDR2: SGHTA, FQGNSA. The V and J ends lost 5 bases and 4 bases, in that order; junction bases with no gene match: 8. CDR3 amino acids: CASSPRTGGDYEQYF. CDR3 in DNA: TGTGCCAGCAGCCCCAGGACAGGGGGGGATTACGAGCAGTACTTC.

A few counts support this clone. J is TRBJ1-4 and V is TRBV5-1; D is unclear. The CDR3 consists of 13 residues. Trimming stripped 1 base from V and 12 bases from J, with 13 bases between. Germline CDR1 and CDR2: SGHRS and YFSETQ. CDR3 sequence (DNA): TGCGCCAGCAGCTTGCATGAGACCGGGGAACTGTTTTTT. Amino acids: CASSLHETGELFF.

This clone came up a few times. The chain has TRBV15 and TRBJ2-5; tentatively, D is TRBD1 (6 bases). CDR1 and CDR2 (germline): LNHNV, YYDKDF (reference sequence). V was pared by 8 bases and J by 1 base, with 23 bases between. The CDR3 is made up of 17 amino acids. CDR3 sequence reads: CATATGGPLRAQETQYF. The CDR3 nucleotides are TGTGCCACCGCGACAGGCGGGCCCCTAAGGGCCCAAGAGACCCAGTACTTC. Drawing the rest from reference TRBV15 and TRBJ2-5, the complete variable domain is DAMVIQNPRYQVTQFGKPVTLSCSQTLNHNVMYWYQQKSSQAPKLLFHYYDKDFNNEADTPDNFQSRRPNTSFCFLDIRSPGLGDTAMYLCATATGGPLRAQETQYFGPGTRLLVL.

This clone has only a few counts. The V and J genes are TRBV2 and TRBJ2-7; 8 bases fit TRBD1. CDR3 length equals 12 residues. After removal of 6 bases from V and 6 bases from J, the junction contained 4 bases not matched to a gene. Germline CDR1 is SNHLY and CDR2 is FYNNEI. This CDR3 is CASSGQGSEQYF. CDR3 nucleotides: TGTGCCAGCAGCGGACAGGGATCCGAGCAGTACTTC.

This clone showed up just a few times. CDR3 protein: CASSPGTGQREQYF. In DNA, the CDR3 is TGTGCCAGCAGCCCCGGGACAGGGCAAAGGGAGCAGTACTTC. The chain has TRBV5-4 and TRBJ2-7; TRBD1 aligns across 9 bases. The CDR3 is 14 amino acids. Losses at the gene ends were 4 bases for V and 7 bases for J; bases not matched to a gene: 9. Germline assignment: CDR1 SGHNT and CDR2 YYREEE (reference sequence).

This clone turned up a few times. This chain links TRBV6-5 with TRBJ1-4; TRBD1 matches at 11 bases. Germline CDR1 and CDR2: MNHEY and SVGAGI. This CDR3 comprises 16 residues. Trimming cost V 1 base and J 4 bases; bases outside gene matches: 2. CDR3 bases: TGTGCCAGCAGTTACTACGGGACAGGGGGTAATGAAAAACTGTTTTTT. Translating it yields CASSYYGTGGNEKLFF.

In this sample, this clone turned up many times. This rearrangement joins TRBV5-1 to TRBJ2-7; 7 bases agree with TRBD1. Unmatched junction bases numbered 2, after V lost 0 bases and J lost 2 bases. The V gene's germline CDR1 is SGHRS and CDR2 YFSETQ. This CDR3 region has 14 residues. CDR3 region: CASSLAGQAYEQYF. The CDR3 DNA reads TGCGCCAGCAGCTTGGCAGGACAGGCCTACGAGCAGTACTTC.

The V and J genes are TRBV28 and TRBJ2-5; TRBD2 is a possible D gene (6 bases). Germline V gene data show CDR1 as MDHEN and CDR2 as SYDVKM. Trimming removed 4 bases at V and 1 base at J, with 19 bases between. The CDR3 contains 17 residues. This CDR3 is CASSSGLGRFSQETQYF. In DNA form, the CDR3 reads TGTGCCAGCAGTTCGGGTCTGGGGAGGTTCTCCCAAGAGACCCAGTACTTC.

This clone turned up a few times. This sequence joins TRBV30 and TRBJ2-1, with a tentative D call TRBD2 (5 bases). Germline CDR1 GTSNPN, CDR2 SVGIG (reference sequence). This CDR3 comprises 15 residues. Trimming removed 0 bases from V and 6 bases from J, with 15 bases in between. CDR3: CAWSVSGRFFNEQFF. In nucleotides, the CDR3 is TGTGCCTGGAGTGTATCGGGGAGATTTTTCAATGAGCAGTTCTTC.

This clone appeared a few times. The rearrangement joins TRBV2 to TRBJ1-6; 9 bases match TRBD1. Trimming cost V 8 bases and J 6 bases; bases outside gene matches: 2. CDR1 and CDR2 from the germline V gene are SNHLY and FYNNEI. This CDR3 is 13 amino acids long. DNA for the CDR3: TGTGCCAGCTTGACAGGGGGTAATTCACCCCTCCACTTT. Amino acid sequence: CASLTGGNSPLHF.